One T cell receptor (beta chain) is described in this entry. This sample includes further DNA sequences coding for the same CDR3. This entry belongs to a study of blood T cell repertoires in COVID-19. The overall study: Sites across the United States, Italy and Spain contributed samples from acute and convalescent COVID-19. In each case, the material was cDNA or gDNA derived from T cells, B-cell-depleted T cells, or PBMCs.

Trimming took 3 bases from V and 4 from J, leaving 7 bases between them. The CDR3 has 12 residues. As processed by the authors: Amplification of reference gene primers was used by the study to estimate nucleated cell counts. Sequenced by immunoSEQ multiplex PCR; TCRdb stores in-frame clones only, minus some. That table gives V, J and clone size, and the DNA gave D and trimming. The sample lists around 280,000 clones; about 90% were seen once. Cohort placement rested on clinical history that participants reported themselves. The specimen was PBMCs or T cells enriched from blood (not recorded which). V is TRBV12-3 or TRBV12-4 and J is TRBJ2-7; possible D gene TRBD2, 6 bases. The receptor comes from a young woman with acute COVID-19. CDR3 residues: CASSFGTYEQYF. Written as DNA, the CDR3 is TGTGCCAGCAGTTTCGGGACTTACGAGCAGTACTTC.